The entry that follows covers one T cell receptor (beta chain) sequence. As yet, its antigen is unknown. Template material for amplifying TCR beta CDR3 regions consisted of RNA transcripts. Researchers ran a first-round RT-PCR on the TCR CDR3 using the HTBI primer set. TCRdb independently ran MiXCR on the multiplex PCR reads; one entry per CDR3 protein. In the table there are a few hundred thousand distinct CDR3 sequences, approximately 16% of which are singletons. The sample originates from a study of T cells in Graves' hyperthyroidism and ophthalmopathy. Study-wide points: In simple terms, a model built on 13 V-J features told ophthalmopathy apart from stable hyperthyroidism. Onset of ophthalmopathy came a median approximately 6.5 months after the model predicted it.

The study excluded patients with uncontrolled infection, other autoimmune disease, pregnancy or lactation. The authors took PBMCs from 8.5 to 10 ml fresh peripheral blood. The CDR3 consists of 16 residues. V shed 5 bases and J 2 bases; nucleotides not matched to a gene: 10. CDR1 DFQATT and CDR2 SNEGSKA come from the germline V gene (reference sequence). The specimen was blood. The receptor was isolated from a woman aged 40 to 55 with Graves' ophthalmopathy. The rearrangement uses TRBV20-1 and TRBJ2-3; 10 bases map to TRBD2. CDR3: CSAVPAGGFDTDTQYF. The CDR3 region has the DNA TGCAGTGCTGTCCCAGCGGGAGGGTTCGACACAGATACGCAGTATTTT.